These T cell receptor beta chains were read from a single sample in a study of T cell responses to AZD1222 COVID-19 vaccine. Here immunoSEQ multiplex PCR was the method, and the copy in TCRdb shows in-frame clones only, minus some. Seen here are 100,000 to 110,000 clones, around 90% observed once, and the top ten hold under 2%. Material: peripheral blood, obtained on day 0 of AZD1222 vaccination. These receptors came from an adult in good health. Both conserved end residues are trimmed from each CDR3.

v_call cdr3_aa
TRBV21-1 ASKDSIAAVDNQPQH
TRBV27 ASSPYMGGEQF
TRBV6-2/TRBV6-3 ASSRPGQGIEAF
TRBV3-1/TRBV3-2 ASSQDAPNEQF
TRBV5-8 ASSPRTGRTEAF
TRBV5-1 ASSIGTGGLGEKLF
TRBV5-1 ASSRAADRGNSPLH
TRBV4-2 ASSQEIRGRGTEAF
TRBV11-2 ASSQGNQETQY
TRBV10-1 ASSETSTWNEQF
TRBV7-9 ASSLEGHGAEKLF
TRBV27 ASSSPGQPNLGYT
TRBV16 ASSPNWYYRDRGNSEAF
TRBV4-3 ASSPKRSWTGVGNTIY
TRBV2 AIQMYQETQY
TRBV11-2 ASSLDRGSYGYT
TRBV5-1 ASSLDSTYEQY
TRBV2 ASNRGQGGYEQY
TRBV7-7 ASSLSSEYQETQY
TRBV19 ASVPTSGSYNEQF
TRBV2 ASSENQGTQPQH
TRBV15 ATSRGPGGELF
TRBV6-2/TRBV6-3 ASSPKEPVGGDEQY
TRBV6-6 ASTWAIGNQPQH
TRBV10-1 ASSEDGNTEAF